The following is a TCR beta chain sequence with its context. This entry belongs to a study of T-cell memory formation after mild COVID-19. V lost 1 base to trimming and J lost 0 bases, with 19 bases between them. This CDR3 is 19 amino acids long. Per germline, CDR1 LGHDT and CDR2 YNNKEL (reference sequence). A single record per CDR3 protein comes from TCRdb applying MiXCR to the 5' RACE reads. The repertoire includes about 150,000 distinct CDR3 sequences, more than 12% of them detected once, and 13% to 15% sits in the top ten. Sequences were obtained from PBMCs or a T cell subset sorted from them (not recorded which). J is TRBJ2-4 and V is TRBV3-1; D assignment may be TRBD1 or TRBD2 (5 bases each). The receptor was derived from an adult woman who had mild COVID-19 (a few samples of this study predate the infection). Cell type and time point are not known. The CDR3 reads CASSQGAVRDHLAKNIQYF. The CDR3 coding sequence is TGTGCCAGCAGCCAAGGAGCCGTCCGGGACCACTTAGCCAAAAACATTCAGTACTTC. Full variable domain (outside the CDR3, taken from reference TRBV3-1 and TRBJ2-4): DTAVSQTPKYLVTQMGNDKSIKCEQNLGHDTMYWYKQDSKKFLKIMFSYNNKELIINETVPNRFSPKSPDKAHLNLHINSLELGDSAVYFCASSQGAVRDHLAKNIQYFGAGTRLSVL.